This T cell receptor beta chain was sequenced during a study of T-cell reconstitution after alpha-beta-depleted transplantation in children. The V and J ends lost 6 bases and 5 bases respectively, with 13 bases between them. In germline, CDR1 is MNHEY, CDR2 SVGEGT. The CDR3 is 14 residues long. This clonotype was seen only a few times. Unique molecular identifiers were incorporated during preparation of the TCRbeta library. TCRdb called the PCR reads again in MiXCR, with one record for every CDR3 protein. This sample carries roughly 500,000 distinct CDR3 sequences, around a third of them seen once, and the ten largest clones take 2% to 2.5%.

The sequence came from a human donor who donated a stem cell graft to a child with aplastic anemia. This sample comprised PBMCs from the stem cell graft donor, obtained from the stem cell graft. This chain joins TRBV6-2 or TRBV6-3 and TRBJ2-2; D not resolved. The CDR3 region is CASSPRALTGELFF. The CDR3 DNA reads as TGTGCCAGCAGCCCAAGAGCGCTTACCGGGGAGCTGTTTTTT.